These 25 T cell receptor beta chains originate from one sample sequenced in a study of cytomegalovirus exposure and HLA in healthy donors (dated by TCRdb to about 2017). The library was made by the immunoSEQ multiplex PCR assay. A mixture of 60 forward primers for TCR Vbeta segments and 13 reverse primers for TCR Jbeta segments was used in the multiplex PCR. Entries here come from immuneACCESS through TCRdb and include only in-frame sequences with V and J called. Some clones fail to appear in such tables; in the studies checked, an unresolved V gene covers under half of the shortfall, and the cause of the remainder is unknown. Within this sample are 150,000 to 200,000 clones, with roughly 85% of them counted one time only. Of the sample, 3.5% to 5% falls within the top ten clones. Sequenced sample: PBMCs. These receptors came from a woman in her 30s in good health and CMV-seropositive.

The rearrangement uses TRBV7-7 and TRBJ1-1, with 9 bases lining up with TRBD1. Germline loops: CDR1 SSHAT, CDR2 FNYEAQ (reference sequence). The trim removed 5 bases at V and 0 bases at J, leaving 22 bases unmatched. The CDR3 totals 21 residues. The CDR3 bases are TGTGCCAGCAGCCCAAGGGACAGGGAAGAGGAGATTGAAGGGATGAACACTGAAGCTTTCTTT. It codes for CASSPRDREEEIEGMNTEAFF.

In nucleotides, the CDR3 is TGTGCCAGCAGCCCATTTAGCGGGACACACGCGACCGGGGAGCTGTTTTTT. Translated, it gives CASSPFSGTHATGELFF. This chain links TRBV11-3 with TRBJ2-2; 8 nucleotides agree with TRBD2. Trimming at V came to 5 bases and at J to 5 bases, leaving 13 bases not matched to a gene. The CDR3 sequence is 17 residues long. Germline-derived CDR1 and CDR2 are SGHNT and YENEEA.

The chain employs TRBV10-3 and TRBJ1-5, with a tentative D call TRBD1 (5 bases). CDR1 and CDR2 from the germline V gene are ENHRY and SYGVKD. V was cut by 0 bases and J by 6 bases, with 15 bases left in between. This CDR3 region has 16 residues. This chain's CDR3 is CAISESRIPTVQPQHF. The CDR3 bases are TGTGCCATCAGTGAGTCGAGAATCCCGACAGTTCAGCCCCAGCATTTT.

This clone was observed a single time. This chain uses TRBV7-2 with TRBJ1-5; D unclear. Germline V gene data show CDR1 as SGHTA and CDR2 as FQGNSA. V lost 4 bases to trimming and J lost 4 bases, with 17 bases between them. The CDR3 spans 16 residues. The CDR3 reads CASSSLYGVENQPQHF. The CDR3 region has the DNA TGTGCCAGCAGCTCCCTGTACGGGGTCGAAAATCAGCCCCAGCATTTT.

This clone has only one observation. The chain combines TRBV5-4 with TRBJ2-1; 9 bases map to TRBD2. Germline V gene sequence: CDR1 SGHNT, CDR2 YYREEE (reference sequence). The CDR3 loop spans 13 amino acids. V shed 6 bases and J 5 bases; nucleotides not matched to a gene: 3. CDR3 nucleotide sequence: TGTGCCAGCAAGCGGGGGGTAAACAATGAGCAGTTCTTC. Translation gives CASKRGVNNEQFF.

This chain links TRBV4-1 with TRBJ2-6, with D possibly matching TRBD1 (5 bases). There are 16 residues in the CDR3. Germline CDR1 MGHRA, CDR2 YSYEKL. With 1 base removed from V and 3 bases from J, the gap between germline ends came to 10 bases. Written as DNA, the CDR3 is TGCGCCAGCAGCCAAGGCGCTCAGGGTGGGGCCAACGTCCTGACTTTC. As protein: CASSQGAQGGANVLTF.

The V gene is TRBV9, the J gene TRBJ2-7, with 13 bases lining up with TRBD2. The CDR3 has 16 residues. Losses at the gene ends were 4 bases for V and 5 bases for J; bases not matched to a gene: 9. Germline CDR1 SGDLS, CDR2 YYNGEE. In DNA form, the CDR3 reads TGTGCCAGCAGCACCACTAGCGGGGGGGCTACTGACGAGCAGTACTTC. Its protein product is CASSTTSGGATDEQYF.

The genes are TRBV15 and TRBJ2-1, with TRBD2 identical over 10 bases. Germline CDR1 LNHNV, CDR2 YYDKDF (reference sequence). Trimming at V came to 3 bases and at J to 2 bases, leaving 7 bases not matched to a gene. This CDR3 region has 17 residues. CDR3 loop: CATSSGFSGGTYNEQFF. The CDR3 DNA reads as TGTGCCACCAGCAGTGGCTTTAGCGGGGGGACCTACAATGAGCAGTTCTTC.

V usage is TRBV7-2 and J usage is TRBJ1-1, with D unclear. The CDR3 totals 16 residues. V was cut by 4 bases and J by 2 bases, with 17 bases left in between. Germline V CDR1 and CDR2: SGHTA, FQGNSA. The CDR3 reads CASSSVTRVRNTEAFF. Written as DNA, the CDR3 is TGTGCCAGCAGCTCTGTGACGCGGGTAAGAAACACTGAAGCTTTCTTT.

This clone has a single count. The V call is TRBV6-5, the J call TRBJ2-7; TRBD2 aligns across 7 bases. The CDR3 consists of 15 residues. The V and J ends lost 0 bases and 3 bases, in that order; junction bases with no gene match: 5. Germline CDR1 reads MNHEY; CDR2 reads SVGAGI. CDR3 sequence: CASSYSPGTIYEQYF. CDR3 coding DNA: TGTGCCAGCAGTTACTCACCCGGGACTATCTACGAGCAGTACTTC.

This chain joins TRBV7-6 and TRBJ2-5; TRBD1 is a possible D gene (7 bases). CDR1 and CDR2 from the germline V gene are SGHVS and FNYEAQ. V was trimmed by 2 bases and J by 3 bases, leaving 16 bases between them. CDR3 size: 16 residues. The CDR3 spells CASSLFPQGGEETQYF. The CDR3 DNA reads TGTGCCAGCAGCTTATTCCCCCAGGGGGGAGAAGAGACCCAGTACTTC.

The CDR3 sequence is CASSYSTFQGAGGYTF. Here the CDR3 DNA reads TGTGCCAGCAGTTACTCGACCTTCCAGGGGGCGGGTGGCTACACCTTC. The gene calls are TRBV6-5 and TRBJ1-2; 8 bases map to TRBD1. CDR1 is MNHEY, CDR2 SVGAGI, per germline. The ends lost 0 bases at V and 7 bases at J; junction bases unmatched: 10. CDR3 size: 16 residues.

Only a few counts were recorded for this clone. The V call is TRBV11-2, the J call TRBJ2-2, with D tentatively TRBD1 (6 bases). The germline V and J ends were trimmed by 4 bases and 6 bases, with 15 bases remaining between them. The CDR3 sequence is 15 residues long. Per germline, CDR1 SGHAT and CDR2 FQNNGV. The CDR3 DNA follows: TGTGCCAGCAGCTGGTTGGGACCAGGGGCCGGGGAGCTGTTTTTT. It is translated as CASSWLGPGAGELFF.

The chain joins TRBV13 to TRBJ2-7, with unresolved D. Trimming removed 4 bases at V and 2 bases at J, with 12 bases between. CDR1 is PRHDT, CDR2 FYEKMQ, per germline (reference sequence). The CDR3 has 14 residues. CDR3 loop: CASSSATTAYEQYF. The CDR3 coding sequence is TGTGCCAGCAGCTCGGCCACTACCGCCTACGAGCAGTACTTC.

This chain links TRBV7-9 with TRBJ2-7; possible D gene TRBD2, 7 bases. The length of the CDR3 is 13 residues. Trimming cost V 7 bases and J 2 bases, with 12 bases left between them. Germline CDR1 SEHNR, CDR2 FQNEAQ (reference sequence). The CDR3 here is CASKGGAAYEQYF. CDR3 in DNA: TGTGCCAGCAAGGGGGGGGCCGCCTACGAGCAGTACTTC.

V usage is TRBV6-5 and J usage is TRBJ1-2; D ambiguous. This CDR3 has 15 amino acids. Trimming removed 0 bases at V and 2 bases at J, with 10 bases between. CDR1 and CDR2 from the germline V gene are MNHEY and SVGAGI. The CDR3 nucleotides read TGTGCCAGCAGTTACTCGAGGGCGGGGAACTATGGCTACACCTTC. Translating it yields CASSYSRAGNYGYTF.

V usage is TRBV2 and J usage is TRBJ1-2; a weak D match, TRBD1 (5 bases). With 7 bases removed from V and 4 bases from J, the gap between germline ends came to 16 bases. Germline lookup yields CDR1 SNHLY and CDR2 FYNNEI. The CDR3 extends over 14 amino acids. The CDR3 coding sequence is TGTGCCAGCACCTACACCCCCCAGGGCTATGGCTACACCTTC. It specifies CASTYTPQGYGYTF.

This clone was detected only a few times. The V and J genes are TRBV13 and TRBJ2-1, with TRBD2 as a possible D gene (6 bases). The CDR3 is 15 residues long. CDR1 and CDR2 from the germline V gene are PRHDT and FYEKMQ (reference sequence). Deletions cut 7 bases from V and 5 bases from J, with 18 bases between. CDR3 amino acids: CASTTSPDSNNEQFF. CDR3 sequence (DNA): TGTGCCAGCACCACTAGCCCCGACTCAAACAATGAGCAGTTCTTC. Looking up the rest from reference TRBV13 and TRBJ2-1 gives the full variable domain: AAGVIQSPRHLIKEKRETATLKCYPIPRHDTVYWYQQGPGQDPQFLISFYEKMQSDKGSIPDRFSAQQFSDYHSELNMSSLELGDSALYFCASTTSPDSNNEQFFGPGTRLTVL.

This chain connects TRBV21-1 to TRBJ1-3; TRBD1, the table's D call, lacks a check against the DNA. TRBV21-1 is flagged as a pseudogene. CDR3 length equals 15 residues. CDR3 DNA sequence: TGTGCCAGCAGCAAAACCGAGACAGTTGGAAACACCATATATTTT. Protein product: CASSKTETVGNTIYF.

The chain recombines TRBV11-2 with TRBJ2-2; 10 bases are shared with TRBD1. CDR3 length: 18 amino acids. Germline lookup yields CDR1 SGHAT and CDR2 FQNNGV. With V trimmed by 4 bases and J by 4 bases, 12 bases remained unmatched. The CDR3 bases are TGTGCCAGCAGCTCCCCAAACACCGGGACAGGGGTCACCGGGGAGCTGTTTTTT. Translated, it gives CASSSPNTGTGVTGELFF.

This clone appeared a few times. The J gene is TRBJ2-7, the V gene TRBV11-3; possibly TRBD2 for D (6 bases). The CDR3 totals 15 residues. Per germline, CDR1 SGHNT and CDR2 YENEEA. V shed 6 bases and J shed 3 bases, with 18 bases lying between them. This CDR3 is CASRQDRDSYYEQYF. CDR3 nucleotide sequence: TGTGCCAGCAGGCAAGACCGGGACTCGTACTACGAGCAGTACTTC.

This clone was counted between two and nine times. The chain employs TRBV7-2 and TRBJ2-1, with a weak D call TRBD2 (7 bases). V was clipped by 4 bases and J by 6 bases, with 16 bases between them. The CDR3 spans 15 residues. CDR1 SGHTA and CDR2 FQGNSA come from the germline V gene. CDR3: CASSSYARGANEQFF. CDR3 bases: TGTGCCAGCAGCTCCTACGCCCGGGGGGCCAATGAGCAGTTCTTC. The full variable domain, in which reference TRBV7-2 and TRBJ2-1 provide the parts outside the CDR3, is GAGVSQSPSNKVTEKGKDVELRCDPISGHTALYWYRQSLGQGLEFLIYFQGNSAPDKSGLPSDRFSAERTGGSVSTLTIQRTQQEDSAVYLCASSSYARGANEQFFGPGTRLTVL.

The chain uses TRBV6-5 and TRBJ1-5; D not certain. CDR3 size: 14 residues. The V and J ends lost 1 base and 3 bases respectively, with 7 bases between them. Looked up from germline, CDR1 is MNHEY and CDR2 is SVGAGI. CDR3 loop: CASSYFGVNQPQHF. CDR3 nucleotides: TGTGCCAGCAGTTACTTTGGAGTCAATCAGCCCCAGCATTTT.

This clone was found a few times. J is TRBJ1-2 and V is TRBV9, with D unresolved. The germline CDR1 and CDR2 sequences are SGDLS and YYNGEE. Trimming removed 0 bases at V and 5 bases at J, with 14 bases between. The CDR3 runs to 15 residues. The CDR3 region is CASSVAMSPSYGYTF. CDR3 bases: TGTGCCAGCAGCGTAGCTATGAGTCCCTCTTATGGCTACACCTTC.

The chain recombines TRBV4-1 with TRBJ2-2; D unclear. The germline V gene encodes CDR1 MGHRA and CDR2 YSYEKL. V lost 6 bases to trimming and J lost 4 bases, with 15 bases between them. This CDR3 is 15 amino acids long. The CDR3 DNA is TGCGCCAGCAGATCGTACCGGCGGTTCACCGGGGAGCTGTTTTTT. Translation: CASRSYRRFTGELFF.